This T cell receptor (beta chain) was sequenced in a study of cytomegalovirus exposure and HLA in healthy donors (dated by TCRdb to 2016 to 2017). Notes on the research overall: According to an earlier analysis of a few hundred of the donors, 150 million to 200 million T cells yielded 90 million to 140 million unique TCR beta sequences and less than 300 Gb of sequence data. The number of typed donors differed by locus: about 620-640 for A, B, C, DRB1 and DQB1; 522 for DQA1; roughly 600 for DPA1; and roughly 490 for DPB1. All discovery cohort repertoires had been generated using a single sequencing platform. An early release that covered about 600 HLA-typed donors contained about 290 gigabases of sequencing data and 80 million or so unique TCR sequences. Among around 400 genotyped donors of the cohort, an average of around 240,000 unique TCR beta nucleotide sequences was sequenced per donor, of which approximately 18% were non-productive. To predict cytomegalovirus infection status, the study brought together high-throughput TCR immunosequencing, statistical association of individual TCRs with disease status, and machine learning. Donor age, sex, ethnicity and CMV serostatus were compiled together with the repertoire data. Among the roughly 400 genotyped donors, roughly 80% belonged to the genetic ancestry cluster associated with self-reported Caucasian donors. Several DR-DQ haplotypes were treated as single units for association and clustering because of strong linkage in the cohort. In addition to the first cohort of roughly 700 subjects, a separate validation cohort of 130 or so different subjects was used. An earlier analysis of several hundred of the donors used high-throughput TCR beta sequencing to judge whether each TCR beta V gene segment behaved as functional or pseudogenic. The study profiled the T cell repertoires of hundreds of subjects by immunosequencing and related them to cytomegalovirus serostatus. The study aimed to test whether cataloging public T cell receptors could reveal signatures of past pathogen exposure. A later genetic analysis used genome-wide SNP genotypes for 398 of the 666 donors, treating that subset as a discovery cohort. Class I and class II HLA loci were covered by the typing at four-digit resolution. In the later analysis, no new phenotypic data were used to find candidate immune exposures; instead, reliance was placed on TCR beta sequences and their occurrence across donors. In a later analysis, previously published TCR beta repertoires from several hundred donors were re-analyzed and high-resolution HLA genotyping was added so that TCR occurrence patterns could be studied. Summary of the overall study and its limitations: A further reported finding was that TCR beta sequences accurately predicted the HLA-A and HLA-B alleles for most subjects in the first cohort. In a later analysis, HLA-associated TCR beta chains were found to be more clonally expanded and to have lower generation probabilities than equally common non-associated chains. The study listed 164 TCR beta chains as associated with cytomegalovirus. Because HLA typing was unavailable for some donors at each locus, only the typed subset was used in association tests. Correlated functional status among segregating V segments might reflect linkage disequilibrium, but an unknown experimental factor could not be ruled out. According to a later analysis, most CMV-associated TCR beta chains appeared to be HLA-restricted, and the HLA associations seemed to be driven largely by CMV exposure. While some public TCRs were present in many individuals, most TCR sequences turned up only very rarely across donors. An earlier analysis of around 540 of the donors showed that most TCR beta V segments appeared in productive rearrangements either about 90% or about 30% of the time, which broadly matched IMGT annotations. The cohort was sequenced for TCR beta chains only, and without alpha or paired-chain data the features that could be detected were limited. According to a later analysis, TCR association rates differed among HLA loci, with DRB1 alleles showing the most associated TCRs and HLA-C alleles showing the fewest. The classifier was reported to diagnose cytomegalovirus status with high specificity and sensitivity in both the original and validation cohorts. V-gene and J-gene trimming of TCR beta chains was associated with a missense DCLRE1C variant in a later genetic analysis, and the association was replicated in an independent cohort. A group of highly shared sequence variants was considered likely to be a technical artifact of the sequencing pipeline. Some IMGT-functional V segments, including TRBV6-2 and TRBV6-3, could not be distinguished by the 87-base-pair reads and were therefore excluded. In a later genetic analysis, fewer N-insertions in productive TCRs were reported among donors in an Asian-associated ancestry cluster than the roughly 700-donor mean. A few of the identified cytomegalovirus-associated TCR beta chains were confirmed in vitro to be specific for cytomegalovirus antigens. In a later analysis, several top co-occurrence clusters were reported to appear linked to parvovirus B19, influenza, CMV and Epstein-Barr virus. According to the authors, the approach could potentially be generalized to other disease states and immunological phenotypes. When HLA alleles, especially DR and DQ, strongly co-occurred, attributing TCR associations to individual alleles was difficult. The earlier analysis of 450 to 700 of the donors excluded around 17 rarely observed V segments, including chromosome 9 orphons, because counts were too low. CMV serostatus was the only immune exposure information available for the cohort. At a false discovery rate of 0.05, a later analysis linked under 20,000 TCR beta sequences to specific HLA alleles. The presence/absence analyses assumed that sequencing depth was roughly uniform across donors, and that assumption may not be true.

Library creation used the immunoSEQ multiplex PCR assay. The multiplex PCR relied on a mix of 60 forward primers for TCR Vbeta segments and 13 reverse primers for TCR Jbeta segments. The CDR3 region of rearranged TCR beta genes was amplified from genomic DNA with a multiplex PCR assay. The amplified TCR beta libraries were sequenced on the Illumina HiSeq System as 87-base-pair reads. The paper's data handling went like this. In a later analysis, approximately 74 million unique TCR beta chains were counted across the 666 repertoires, and around 10 million of these chains were shared by at least two donors. To remove PCR and sequencing errors, raw reads were error-corrected and collapsed into unique sequences using a nearest-neighbor algorithm that merged closely related sequences. V, D and J gene segments were assigned by aligning CDR3 sequences to IMGT reference sequences. For a sequence to be retained, a match of at least six nucleotides was required to both a V gene segment and a J gene segment. A rearrangement was called productive if the CDR3 had no stop codons and remained in frame with V and J, and every other rearrangement was called non-productive. CDR3 was defined according to IMGT convention as the region running from the second conserved V-encoded cysteine to the conserved J-encoded phenylalanine. The earlier analysis of a few hundred of the donors excluded any sequence lacking an unambiguous match to a single V gene segment. An earlier analysis of several hundred of the donors called V segments functional above 56.7% productive rearrangements and segregating when the between-donor standard deviation exceeded 5%. To diagnose cytomegalovirus status from the catalog of TCR beta chain sequences, a statistical classification framework was built. In a later analysis, TCR nucleotide sequences were compared against IMGT/GENE-DB human TR gene sequences so that V and J genes could be assigned. A later analysis assigned CDR3 sequences and most-parsimonious VDJ recombination scenarios with the TCRdist pipeline. A later analysis defined each TCR beta chain by its CDR3 amino acid sequence plus V-gene family, and excluded reads lacking a unique V-gene family. To address suspected cross-contamination and a sequencing artifact, a later analysis removed approximately 600 highly shared, low-generation-probability nucleotide sequences. In a later analysis, a clonal expansion index for each public chain was calculated from normalized within-repertoire ranks of inferred template counts. In a later analysis, generation probabilities were computed using a VDJ recombination model fitted to out-of-frame rearrangements, and the results were checked against IGoR. In a later analysis, TCR-TCR, TCR-HLA and TCR-CMV co-occurrence was scored with hypergeometric tests, and a repertoire-size bias correction was applied to TCR pairs. In a later analysis, false discovery rates were estimated by permuting HLA or CMV assignments 20 times. In a later analysis, co-occurring TCRs were grouped using DBSCAN, and TCRdist sequence similarity was added for clustering within HLA-allele-positive subsets. For co-occurrence clustering, repertoires with fewer than 30,000 or more than 120,000 public chains were excluded, along with several repertoires with anomalous nucleotide sharing. The immuneACCESS repertoire file appears here via TCRdb, limited to in-frame rearrangements. These files lack a portion of the clones; in checked studies, under half of the deficit traces to unresolved V genes, and the cause of the others is not known. The D gene and trimming were derived from the DNA, and the V and J assignments and clone size from that table. In all, the sample holds about 120,000 clones, and more than 60% of those were seen once. The ten largest clones represent more than 8.5% of the sample.

The cohort comprised approximately 700 healthy bone marrow donors. At the time of sampling, all cohort members were nominally healthy, though unrecorded immune exposures were likely present. The donor tested CMV seropositive and was one of the 289 seropositive cohort members. A peripheral blood sample was provided by each donor, and peripheral blood mononuclear cells were used for TCR beta sequencing. Genomic DNA extraction from the blood cell samples was performed with the Qiagen DNeasy Blood Extraction Kit. The CDR3 starts with the cysteine, ends with the phenylalanine, and has 17 residues. The CDR3 DNA has 51 bases and is translated from base 1. After removal of 1 base from V and 2 bases from J, the junction retains 6 bases not matched to a gene. CDR1 is given as SEHNR and CDR2 as FQNEAQ, both from the germline V gene (reference sequence). In regard to this clone: The antigen this receptor binds is unknown. No per-base quality is available; no much larger clone lies one base away.

The chain is made from TRBV7-9 and TRBJ1-4, with 8 bases matching TRBD1. Source material: PBMCs. This clonotype was sampled from a man aged 35 to 55 in good health and CMV-seropositive. The base sequence is TGTGCCAGCAGCTTAGGGCAGGGGGCCGGGACTAATGAAAAACTGTTTTTT. The translation is CASSLGQGAGTNEKLFF.